These T cell receptor beta chains were read from a single sample in a study of response to subunit inactivated influenza vaccine. TCRdb redid the calling of the RT-PCR reads with MiXCR, one entry per CDR3 protein. The data show around 200,000 distinct CDR3 sequences, roughly 8.7% seen once. Here the sequenced sample was non-naive T cells sorted from PBMCs, taken on the day of vaccination. These receptors came from a man aged 50 to 59 who received an inactivated influenza vaccine. The CDR3 runs from the conserved cysteine through the conserved F or W. The order of the fields is D gene, V gene, clone size, J gene, CDR3 DNA, CDR3 protein. D genes are given only for firm matches. Clone size, where shown, is once, few, many, or a class for clones that have expanded.

D: -
V: TRBV7-2
size: few
J: TRBJ2-1
DNA: TGTGCCAGCAGCTTCCCTGGGAATGAGCAGTTCTTC
CDR3: CASSFPGNEQFF

D: TRBD2
V: TRBV4-1
size: -
J: TRBJ2-2
DNA: TGCGCCAGCAGCCAACAAGGGACTAGCGGGGGGGCCAGGCCTAACACCGGGGAGCTGTTTTTT
CDR3: CASSQQGTSGGARPNTGELFF

D: TRBD1
V: TRBV20-1
size: few
J: TRBJ2-7
DNA: TGCAGTCACAGGACAGGGCTCACCCACGAGCAGTACTTC
CDR3: CSHRTGLTHEQYF

D: -
V: TRBV5-1
size: many
J: TRBJ2-1
DNA: TGCGCCAGCAAACTTGATGGCCCCGAGCAGTTCTTC
CDR3: CASKLDGPEQFF

D: TRBD1
V: TRBV5-1
size: -
J: TRBJ1-2
DNA: TGCGCCAGCAGCCGTTCCGGGACAGGGTCTGGCTACACCTTC
CDR3: CASSRSGTGSGYTF

D: -
V: TRBV4-2
size: many
J: TRBJ1-3
DNA: TGTGCCAGCAGCCATAATCGAGACCGCCGCTCTGGAAACACCATATATTTT
CDR3: CASSHNRDRRSGNTIYF

D: TRBD2
V: TRBV29-1
size: few
J: TRBJ2-7
DNA: TGCAGCGTTTCAGTAGCGGGAGCCTACGAGCAGTACTTC
CDR3: CSVSVAGAYEQYF

D: TRBD2
V: TRBV15
size: -
J: TRBJ2-1
DNA: TGTGCCACCAGCAGTGAACCCTCGGGGGGGCAGTTCTTC
CDR3: CATSSEPSGGQFF

D: -
V: TRBV2
size: few
J: TRBJ1-5
DNA: TGTGCCAGCAGCGACTACCGAAGCAATCAGCCCCAGCATTTT
CDR3: CASSDYRSNQPQHF

D: -
V: TRBV6-5
size: many
J: TRBJ1-1
DNA: TGTGCCAGCAGATACGCTGACGGGGGGACGGCTTTCTTT
CDR3: CASRYADGGTAFF

D: TRBD1
V: TRBV6-1
size: -
J: TRBJ1-1
DNA: TGTGCCAGCAGTGAAGCAGGACAGGGAGAAGCTTTCTTT
CDR3: CASSEAGQGEAFF

D: -
V: TRBV12-3/TRBV12-4
size: medium-sized
J: TRBJ1-1
DNA: TGTGCCAGCAGTTTCAATCTCGGGGGGCCGGTGGGCACTGAAGCTTTCTTT
CDR3: CASSFNLGGPVGTEAFF

D: -
V: TRBV12-3/TRBV12-4
size: many
J: TRBJ2-3
DNA: TGTGCCAGCAGTCGCCAGGACAGCACAGATACGCAGTATTTT
CDR3: CASSRQDSTDTQYF

D: -
V: TRBV5-1
size: many
J: TRBJ1-5
DNA: TGCGCCAGCAGCTTCAATGGCCAGGGAAGTCAGCCCCAGCATTTT
CDR3: CASSFNGQGSQPQHF

D: -
V: TRBV28
size: few
J: TRBJ2-3
DNA: TGTGCCAGCAGTCCCCACGACACAGATACGCAGTATTTT
CDR3: CASSPHDTDTQYF

D: -
V: TRBV29-1
size: many
J: TRBJ1-4
DNA: TGCAGCGTTTCAGCAACTAATGAAAAACTGTTTTTT
CDR3: CSVSATNEKLFF

D: -
V: TRBV11-2
size: few
J: TRBJ2-7
DNA: TGTGCCAGCAGCTTAGCGCGACAGACCTACGAGCAGTACTTC
CDR3: CASSLARQTYEQYF

D: -
V: TRBV15
size: -
J: TRBJ2-5
DNA: TGTGCCACCAGCAGAGGTGGGTCGGAGACCCAGTACTTC
CDR3: CATSRGGSETQYF

D: -
V: TRBV9
size: -
J: TRBJ2-1
DNA: TGTGCCAGCAGCGTTTTTGGGGGCGGGGACAATGAGCAGTTCTTC
CDR3: CASSVFGGGDNEQFF

D: -
V: TRBV5-1
size: few
J: TRBJ2-7
DNA: TGCGCCAGCATCTCCCCGGATAGCGGAATCTCCTACGAGCAGTACTTC
CDR3: CASISPDSGISYEQYF

D: -
V: TRBV10-3
size: many
J: TRBJ1-5
DNA: TGTGCCATCAGTGGCGAGGGAGGCAATCAGCCCCAGCATTTT
CDR3: CAISGEGGNQPQHF

D: -
V: TRBV14
size: once
J: TRBJ2-1
DNA: TGTGCCAGCAGCCAAGATCTGTGGACAGTCTACAATGAGCAGTTCTTC
CDR3: CASSQDLWTVYNEQFF

D: -
V: TRBV14
size: many
J: TRBJ2-5
DNA: TGTGCCAGCAGCCAAGGAGGAGAAGAGACCCAGTACTTC
CDR3: CASSQGGEETQYF

D: -
V: TRBV12-3/TRBV12-4
size: -
J: TRBJ2-7
DNA: TGTGCCAGCCGACGCGGGTTCGGCTACGAGCAGTACTTC
CDR3: CASRRGFGYEQYF

D: TRBD1
V: TRBV6-2/TRBV6-3
size: many
J: TRBJ1-5
DNA: TGTGCCAGCAGGGGACAGGGGCGATCCCAGCCCCAGCATTTT
CDR3: CASRGQGRSQPQHF

D: -
V: TRBV5-1
size: many
J: TRBJ2-5
DNA: TGCGCCAGCAGCTTGGGTTCCGCGGTGGAGACCCAGTACTTC
CDR3: CASSLGSAVETQYF

D: -
V: TRBV6-2/TRBV6-3
size: -
J: TRBJ2-5
DNA: TGTGCCAGCAGTTTACCCCGTTCAGCTCAAGAGACCCAGTACTTC
CDR3: CASSLPRSAQETQYF

D: -
V: TRBV27
size: -
J: TRBJ1-6
DNA: TGTGCCAGCAGTTGGTACGCAAATTCACCCCTCCACTTT
CDR3: CASSWYANSPLHF

D: -
V: TRBV28
size: many
J: TRBJ2-2
DNA: TGTGCCAGCAGTTTCCTCGACAGCGCTATCACCGGGGAGCTGTTTTTT
CDR3: CASSFLDSAITGELFF

D: -
V: TRBV3-1
size: many
J: TRBJ2-3
DNA: TGTGCCAGCAGCCAACCTCGGGGTACGCAGTATTTT
CDR3: CASSQPRGTQYF

D: -
V: TRBV14
size: few
J: TRBJ2-3
DNA: TGTGCCAGCAGCCAACGAATCGGGAGTGGCGCAGATACGCAGTATTTT
CDR3: CASSQRIGSGADTQYF

D: -
V: TRBV2
size: -
J: TRBJ1-5
DNA: TGTGCCAGCAGTGGATCCGGGGGCAATCAGCCCCAGCATTTT
CDR3: CASSGSGGNQPQHF

D: -
V: TRBV7-2
size: many
J: TRBJ2-1
DNA: TGTGCCAGCAGCCCTGACTTCTCCTACAATGAGCAGTTCTTC
CDR3: CASSPDFSYNEQFF

D: -
V: TRBV6-2/TRBV6-3
size: -
J: TRBJ1-6
DNA: TGTGCCAGCAGTTACTCCGCCAGAGGTTCACCCCTCCACTTT
CDR3: CASSYSARGSPLHF

D: -
V: TRBV7-9
size: many
J: TRBJ2-3
DNA: TGTGCCAGCAGCCCCCAAGAGGAGTATACGCAGTATTTT
CDR3: CASSPQEEYTQYF

D: TRBD1
V: TRBV15
size: few
J: TRBJ2-1
DNA: TGTGCCACCAGCAGAGATGGGACAGGACCTCACAATGAGCAGTTCTTC
CDR3: CATSRDGTGPHNEQFF

D: -
V: TRBV5-1
size: -
J: TRBJ2-1
DNA: TGCGCCAGCAGCTATTCCGGGGCATACAGTGAGCAGTTCTTC
CDR3: CASSYSGAYSEQFF

D: -
V: TRBV20-1
size: few
J: TRBJ1-4
DNA: TGCAGTGCACGGGGAACTCCAGGAGAAAAACTGTTTTTT
CDR3: CSARGTPGEKLFF

D: TRBD1
V: TRBV9
size: -
J: TRBJ1-1
DNA: TGTGCCAGCAGCGTCAGTGGTCAGGGGGCTGAAGCTTTCTTT
CDR3: CASSVSGQGAEAFF

D: -
V: TRBV10-3
size: few
J: TRBJ2-2
DNA: TGTGCCGTGGGACCGCCGAACACCGGGGAGCTGTTTTTT
CDR3: CAVGPPNTGELFF

D: -
V: TRBV5-1
size: many
J: TRBJ2-5
DNA: TGCGCCAGCAGATCCGGGAGAAGCACGGAGACCCAGTACTTC
CDR3: CASRSGRSTETQYF